A single sample gave rise to the 24 T cell receptor beta chains below, sequenced in a study of PD-1 blockade in mismatch repair-deficient tumors. The protocol was immunoSEQ multiplex PCR, while the TCRdb copy is restricted to in-frame clones and leaves out a portion. The data contain 11,000 to 15,000 clones, 84% of them singletons. This specimen consisted of PBMCs, obtained less than 15 weeks after starting pembrolizumab. The receptor source for this set is an adult with mismatch repair-deficient cancer.

This chain uses TRBV18 with TRBJ2-3, with 12 bases matching TRBD2. Germline V gives CDR1 KGHSH, CDR2 LQKENI. V lost 4 bases and J lost 2; bases outside the gene matches: 4. The CDR3 extends over 16 amino acids. The CDR3 reads CASSRLAGGPTDTQYF. In DNA, the CDR3 is TGTGCCAGCTCACGGCTAGCGGGAGGGCCCACAGATACGCAGTATTTT.

The V and J genes are TRBV7-2 and TRBJ1-5, with TRBD1 matching 9 bases. The junction had 14 bases not matched to a gene; V was cut back by 5 bases and J by 0 bases. CDR3 length: 19 residues. Per the germline V gene, CDR1 is SGHTA and CDR2 is FQGNSA. The chain's CDR3 is CASSITGTGSSSSNQPQHF. In DNA form, the CDR3 reads TGTGCCAGCAGCATTACCGGGACAGGGAGCTCAAGTAGCAATCAGCCCCAGCATTTT.

V usage is TRBV15 and J usage is TRBJ2-6; 10 nucleotides match TRBD1. The CDR3 totals 16 residues. Per germline, CDR1 LNHNV and CDR2 YYDKDF (reference sequence). J was trimmed by 2 bases and V by 7 bases; bases with no gene match: 5. CDR3 loop: CATKTGGETGANVLTF. The DNA for the CDR3 is TGTGCCACCAAGACAGGGGGCGAGACTGGGGCCAACGTCCTGACTTTC.

V and J are TRBV30 and TRBJ1-1; D ambiguous. The germline CDR1 and CDR2 sequences are GTSNPN and SVGIG (reference sequence). The CDR3 is made up of 17 amino acids. V lost 0 bases and J 0 bases, leaving 17 bases between the germline ends. The CDR3 sequence: CAWSVRLGGLMNTEAFF. Written as DNA, the CDR3 is TGTGCCTGGAGTGTACGTCTTGGAGGGCTCATGAACACTGAAGCTTTCTTT.

The chain uses TRBV25-1 and TRBJ1-4; D call uncertain. V was pared by 0 bases and J by 6 bases, with 11 bases between. CDR1 and CDR2 (germline): MGHDK, SYGVNS. CDR3 length: 15 amino acids. The CDR3 DNA reads TGTGCCAGCAGTGAATATCGGGGTCCCGATGAAAAACTGTTTTTT. This codes for CASSEYRGPDEKLFF.

The chain uses TRBV15 and TRBJ2-1; D is possibly TRBD1 (6 bases). V dropped 1 base and J dropped 5 bases, with 12 bases sitting between them. This CDR3 has 15 residues. Germline lookup yields CDR1 LNHNV and CDR2 YYDKDF (reference sequence). CDR3 sequence (DNA): TGTGCCACCAGCAGAGGTGGGGGCTTCAACAATGAGCAGTTCTTC. This translates into CATSRGGGFNNEQFF.

V and J are TRBV6-1 and TRBJ2-7, with 8 nucleotides matching TRBD1. CDR3 length: 15 amino acids. J was trimmed by 0 bases and V by 6 bases; bases with no gene match: 7. Germline-derived CDR1 and CDR2 are MNHNS and SASEGT. CDR3 nucleotide sequence: TGTGCCAGCAGGGACAGGGTGGGGGGCTCCTACGAGCAGTACTTC. It codes for CASRDRVGGSYEQYF.

V gene TRBV15 combines with J gene TRBJ2-5, with D perhaps TRBD1 (7 bases). There are 17 residues in the CDR3. The V and J ends lost 0 bases and 1 base respectively, with 15 bases between them. Germline-derived CDR1 and CDR2 are LNHNV and YYDKDF (reference sequence). In DNA, the CDR3 is TGTGCCACCAGCAGAGATGGAGGGACAGCTAGCCAAGAGACCCAGTACTTC. Residues: CATSRDGGTASQETQYF.

The chain couples TRBV25-1 to TRBJ2-5; 10 positions match TRBD2. The CDR3 runs to 16 residues. Germline V lookup: CDR1 MGHDK, CDR2 SYGVNS. The trim removed 4 bases at V and 1 base at J, leaving 6 bases unmatched. The CDR3 nucleotides read TGTGCCAGCAGTGTTGGGACTAGCGAACTCCAAGAGACCCAGTACTTC. Its translation is CASSVGTSELQETQYF.

This clone has just one count. This chain joins TRBV7-2 and TRBJ1-2; D call uncertain. The CDR3 is 14 residues long. CDR1 is SGHTA and CDR2 is FQGNSA in the germline V gene. Trimming cost V 1 base and J 8 bases, with 14 bases left between them. The CDR3: CASSLGPSGSGYTF. For the CDR3, the DNA is TGTGCCAGCAGCTTAGGGCCTTCAGGATCGGGCTACACCTTC.

This chain links TRBV21-1 with TRBJ1-2; the table's D call, TRBD1, has no DNA check behind it. TRBV21-1 is tagged as a pseudogene. CDR3 length: 15 residues. The CDR3 sequence is CASSKVGGQNYGYTF. In DNA form, the CDR3 reads TGTGCCAGCAGCAAAGTAGGGGGACAGAACTATGGCTACACCTTC.

The rearrangement uses TRBV7-7 and TRBJ2-1, with D maybe TRBD1 (5 bases). The CDR3 covers 13 residues. V was trimmed by 4 bases and J by 5 bases, leaving 9 bases between them. CDR1 is SSHAT and CDR2 is FNYEAQ in the germline V gene (reference sequence). CDR3 protein: CASSSDSHNEQFF. Here the CDR3 DNA reads TGTGCCAGCAGCTCCGACAGCCACAATGAGCAGTTCTTC.

This clone was recorded a few times. The chain recombines TRBV28 with TRBJ2-7; 9 positions agree with TRBD1. The germline gives CDR1 MDHEN, CDR2 SYDVKM. V lost 7 bases and J lost 6; bases outside the gene matches: 10. The CDR3 contains 14 residues. The CDR3 protein is CASTRGGTGTEQYF. As DNA, the CDR3 is TGTGCCAGCACCCGGGGCGGGACAGGGACCGAGCAGTACTTC.

The chain recombines TRBV5-8 with TRBJ1-2; D is perhaps TRBD1 (6 bases). This CDR3 has 14 residues. V lost 0 bases, J lost 6 bases, and 12 bases lay in between. Germline assignment: CDR1 SGHTS and CDR2 YDEGEE. The chain's CDR3 is CASSLDWGRDGYTF. The CDR3 DNA is TGTGCCAGCAGCTTGGATTGGGGGCGCGATGGCTACACCTTC.

The chain joins TRBV10-3 to TRBJ2-7, with TRBD2 matching 7 bases. V was pared by 7 bases and J by 0 bases, with 6 bases of the junction left unmatched. Germline V lookup: CDR1 ENHRY, CDR2 SYGVKD. The CDR3 extends over 14 amino acids. CDR3 nucleotide sequence: TGTGCCATCAAGGGGACTATGAGCTCCTACGAGCAGTACTTC. This gives the protein CAIKGTMSSYEQYF.

This rearrangement joins TRBV7-8 to TRBJ1-2; tentative D call: TRBD1 (6 bases). The CDR3 has 13 residues. V lost 3 bases to trimming and J lost 8 bases, with 13 bases between them. Germline V gives CDR1 SGHVS, CDR2 FQNEAQ. The CDR3 spells CASSFNRVGGYTF. The CDR3 bases are TGTGCCAGCAGCTTTAACAGGGTAGGGGGCTACACCTTC.

This clone is a singleton in its sample. Written as DNA, the CDR3 is TGTGCCAGCAGCCAGCCAGCAGGTCTGAGCTCCTATAATTCACCCCTCCACTTT. Encoded protein: CASSQPAGLSSYNSPLHF. The gene calls are TRBV7-9 and TRBJ1-6; D is unclear. V was cut by 5 bases and J by 0 bases, with 17 bases left in between. Germline V gives CDR1 SEHNR, CDR2 FQNEAQ (reference sequence). CDR3 length: 18 residues.

This rearrangement joins TRBV7-2 to TRBJ2-1, with 7 bases identical to TRBD2. This CDR3 has 16 residues. Per the germline V gene, CDR1 is SGHTA and CDR2 is FQGNSA. V lost 1 base to trimming and J lost 7 bases; unmatched junction nucleotides: 10. Written as DNA, the CDR3 is TGTGCCAGCAGCTTAGGACTAGCATCACAAGGAAATGAGCAGTTCTTC. It codes for CASSLGLASQGNEQFF.

CDR3 bases: TGTGCCAGCAGCGATTTACCCGGGGCAGATACGCAGTATTTT. Amino acids: CASSDLPGADTQYF. The chain carries TRBV19 and TRBJ2-3, with D possibly being TRBD2 (5 bases). The CDR3 totals 14 residues. V gave up 9 bases and J gave up 4 bases, with 17 bases separating them. Germline CDR1 LNHDA, CDR2 SQIVND (reference sequence). The full variable domain, in which reference TRBV19 and TRBJ2-3 provide the parts outside the CDR3, is DGGITQSPKYLFRKEGQNVTLSCEQNLNHDAMYWYRQDPGQGLRLIYYSQIVNDFQKGDIAEGYSVSREKKESFPLTVTSAQKNPTAFYLCASSDLPGADTQYFGPGTRLTVL.

The sample holds one count of this clone. The chain employs TRBV6-1 and TRBJ2-1; TRBD2 matches 8 bases. J gave up 4 bases and V 4 bases, and 6 bases lay outside the gene matches. The V gene's germline CDR1 is MNHNS and CDR2 SASEGT. The CDR3 covers 15 residues. In nucleotides, the CDR3 is TGTGCCAGCAGTGGGGGACTAGATAATTACAATGAGCAGTTCTTC. Translated: CASSGGLDNYNEQFF.

The V gene is TRBV28, the J gene TRBJ1-2, with D maybe TRBD1 (5 bases). V lost 4 bases and J 2 bases, leaving 17 bases between the germline ends. CDR1 MDHEN and CDR2 SYDVKM come from the germline V gene. The CDR3 is 16 amino acids. The chain's CDR3 is CASSSSGIGGNYGYTF. CDR3 in DNA: TGTGCCAGCAGTTCCTCAGGGATCGGGGGAAACTATGGCTACACCTTC.

This chain uses TRBV19 with TRBJ1-3, with 8 nucleotides matching TRBD1. Germline trimming cut 5 bases from V and 1 base from J; bases unmatched to any gene: 7. This CDR3 is built from 16 residues. Looked up from germline, CDR1 is LNHDA and CDR2 is SQIVND (reference sequence). In DNA, the CDR3 is TGTGCCAGTAGTGTAACAGGGGGAGGTTCTGGAAACACCATATATTTT. Encoded protein: CASSVTGGGSGNTIYF.

In its sample, this clone was seen once. The chain joins TRBV30 to TRBJ1-2; D remains ambiguous. The V gene lost 1 base and the J gene lost 6 bases, with 15 bases spanning the gap. The germline gives CDR1 GTSNPN, CDR2 SVGIG (reference sequence). The CDR3 length is 14 residues. DNA for the CDR3: TGTGCCTGGAGTGCCCGGGAGCTTAAGCATGGCTACACCTTC. Translating gives CAWSARELKHGYTF.

The chain carries TRBV19 and TRBJ2-2; 7 bases fit TRBD2. The CDR3 totals 13 residues. V lost 4 bases, J lost 9 bases, and 5 bases stayed unmatched. Germline V gene data show CDR1 as LNHDA and CDR2 as SQIVND (reference sequence). For the CDR3, the DNA is TGTGCCAGTAGTAAAGCGGGAATCAGGGAGCTGTTTTTT. As protein: CASSKAGIRELFF.